Presented here are 15 T cell receptor beta chains from one specimen sequenced in a study of T-cell memory formation after mild COVID-19 (dated by TCRdb to the early 2020s). Library generation was performed with 5' RACE. Sequencing relied on an Illumina NovaSeq 6000. TCRdb reran the public reads through fastp at Q25 and MiXCR, keeping productive beta chains. For every CDR3 protein sequence, its rows merge into one entry that carries the most common genes and DNA. The sample profile shows fewer than 500,000 distinct CDR3 sequences; around 25% of them were found once. Around 13% of the sample belongs to the ten largest clones. The sequencing input was PBMCs or a T cell subset sorted from them (not recorded which). The source is an adult woman who had mild COVID-19 (a few samples of this study predate the infection). The sample titles of this study are shuffled in the database, so cell type and time point are left out; the donor was told from shared clones.

The chain uses TRBV9 and TRBJ2-1; 13 positions match TRBD2. Germline V gives CDR1 SGDLS, CDR2 YYNGEE. V was clipped by 3 bases and J by 3 bases; unmatched bases: 3. This CDR3 region has 16 residues. The chain's CDR3 is CASSALAGGGYNEQFF. CDR3 nucleotide sequence: TGTGCCAGCAGCGCACTAGCGGGAGGGGGCTACAATGAGCAGTTCTTC.

This clonotype was counted a few times. The V call is TRBV19, the J call TRBJ2-3, with D perhaps matching TRBD1 or TRBD2 (6 bases each). CDR3 size: 15 residues. Germline V gene data show CDR1 as LNHDA and CDR2 as SQIVND (reference sequence). Trimming pared 2 bases from V and 5 bases from J, leaving 14 bases between. The CDR3 coding sequence is TGTGCCAGTAGTATAACCCCACAGGGAGGAGATACGCAGTATTTT. The encoded protein is CASSITPQGGDTQYF.

The chain is built from TRBV5-1 and TRBJ2-1; tentative D call: TRBD2 (6 bases). Germline V gene data show CDR1 as SGHRS and CDR2 as YFSETQ. The CDR3 loop spans 15 amino acids. The V end was cut by 7 bases, the J end by 2 bases, with 16 bases between. The CDR3 region is CASWGDSVTYNEQFF. Written as DNA, the CDR3 is TGCGCCAGCTGGGGGGATAGCGTGACCTACAATGAGCAGTTCTTC.

The J gene is TRBJ1-2, the V gene TRBV3-1; D not resolved. Deletions cut 0 bases from V and 5 bases from J, with 13 bases between. Germline V gives CDR1 LGHDT, CDR2 YNNKEL (reference sequence). The CDR3 totals 15 residues. CDR3 protein: CASSQDNTRLYGYTF. DNA of the CDR3: TGTGCCAGCAGCCAAGATAACACACGGTTATATGGCTACACCTTC.

This clonotype was recorded a few times. The chain joins TRBV29-1 to TRBJ2-3, with 11 nucleotides matching TRBD2. CDR3 length equals 13 residues. Germline trimming cut 7 bases from V and 6 bases from J; bases unmatched to any gene: 6. Germline V gene lookup returns CDR1 SQVTM and CDR2 ANQGSEA. The CDR3 loop reads CSATTSGSDTQYF. CDR3 bases: TGCAGCGCCACCACTAGCGGGAGTGATACGCAGTATTTT.

This clonotype was observed a handful of times. The rearrangement joins TRBV5-1 to TRBJ1-2; D not certain. CDR3 size: 11 residues. Trimming took 0 bases from V and 6 from J, leaving 3 bases between them. Germline lookup yields CDR1 SGHRS and CDR2 YFSETQ. The CDR3 DNA reads TGCGCCAGCAGCTTGGGACATGGCTACACCTTC. Residues: CASSLGHGYTF.

The rearrangement links TRBV20-1 to TRBJ1-2; 10 bases fit TRBD1. V lost 0 bases to trimming and J lost 6 bases; unmatched junction nucleotides: 4. CDR1 and CDR2 from the germline V gene are DFQATT and SNEGSKA (reference sequence). The CDR3 contains 14 residues. The CDR3 DNA is TGCAGTGCTAGAGATACGACAGGGGGCCATGGCTACACCTTC. It specifies CSARDTTGGHGYTF.

This clonotype was seen only a few times. The rearrangement uses TRBV29-1 and TRBJ1-2; the match to TRBD1 covers 7 bases. The junction had 6 bases not matched to a gene; V was cut back by 3 bases and J by 2 bases. Per germline, CDR1 SQVTM and CDR2 ANQGSEA. The CDR3 is 14 residues long. The CDR3 coding sequence is TGCAGCGTTGAGGGAAAGGGGGCGAACTATGGCTACACCTTC. Amino acid sequence: CSVEGKGANYGYTF. Full variable domain (missing parts from reference TRBV29-1 and TRBJ1-2): SAVISQKPSRDICQRGTSLTIQCQVDSQVTMMFWYRQQPGQSLTLIATANQGSEATYESGFVIDKFPISRPNLTFSTLTVSNMSPEDSSIYLCSVEGKGANYGYTFGSGTRLTVV.

This clonotype occurred a few times. The gene calls are TRBV7-9 and TRBJ1-4; no firm D call. Germline V gene lookup returns CDR1 SEHNR and CDR2 FQNEAQ (reference sequence). Trimming removed 1 base from V and 9 bases from J, with 6 bases in between. CDR3 size: 12 residues. The CDR3 region is CASSLDPQKLFF. The CDR3 nucleotides are TGTGCCAGCAGCTTAGACCCCCAAAAACTGTTTTTT.

The chain links TRBV5-6 to TRBJ2-3, with 7 bases aligning to TRBD2. Germline CDR1 reads SGHDT; CDR2 reads YYEEEE. V was clipped by 2 bases and J by 7 bases; unmatched bases: 10. This CDR3 contains 15 residues. The CDR3 DNA follows: TGTGCCAGCAGCTTTCCAGCGGGGCCGGGGTATACGCAGTATTTT. Translation gives CASSFPAGPGYTQYF.

V and J are TRBV20-1 and TRBJ2-7; TRBD1 agrees at 7 bases. The junction had 10 bases not matched to a gene; V was cut back by 6 bases and J by 5 bases. Looked up from germline, CDR1 is DFQATT and CDR2 is SNEGSKA (reference sequence). This CDR3 contains 13 residues. The CDR3 sequence: CSAALAGGNEQYF. The CDR3 nucleotides are TGCAGTGCCGCATTAGCAGGGGGAAACGAGCAGTACTTC.

This clonotype was seen a handful of times. V and J are TRBV10-3 and TRBJ2-3; maybe TRBD1 (5 bases). V was cut by 11 bases and J by 0 bases, with 9 bases left in between. CDR3 size: 12 residues. Germline assignment: CDR1 ENHRY and CDR2 SYGVKD. CDR3 protein: CASGHSTDTQYF. CDR3 DNA: TGTGCCTCTGGACATAGCACAGATACGCAGTATTTT.

The rearrangement joins TRBV7-2 to TRBJ2-7; D perhaps matches TRBD2 (6 bases). Trimming removed 5 bases at V and 3 bases at J, with 14 bases between. CDR1 is SGHTA, CDR2 FQGNSA, per germline. The CDR3 has 14 amino acids. The CDR3 here is CASSPEGLIYEQYF. DNA for the CDR3: TGTGCCAGCAGCCCGGAGGGACTGATCTACGAGCAGTACTTC.

The chain has TRBV7-3 and TRBJ2-2; 10 nucleotides agree with TRBD2. This CDR3 contains 16 residues. Germline V gene sequence: CDR1 SGHTA, CDR2 FQGTGA. V gave up 0 bases and J gave up 9 bases; unmatched junction bases: 7. CDR3 bases: TGTGCCAGCAGCTTAACAAGAGCGGGAGGGAGCCGGGAGCTGTTTTTT. This codes for CASSLTRAGGSRELFF.

This clonotype was found a few times. V usage is TRBV7-2 and J usage is TRBJ1-5; unclear D gene. V was trimmed by 1 base and J by 3 bases, leaving 10 bases between them. The CDR3 spans 15 residues. The germline V gene encodes CDR1 SGHTA and CDR2 FQGNSA. The CDR3 sequence is CASSLGTEYNQPQHF. The CDR3 DNA sequence: TGTGCCAGCAGCTTAGGGACGGAGTACAATCAGCCCCAGCATTTT.